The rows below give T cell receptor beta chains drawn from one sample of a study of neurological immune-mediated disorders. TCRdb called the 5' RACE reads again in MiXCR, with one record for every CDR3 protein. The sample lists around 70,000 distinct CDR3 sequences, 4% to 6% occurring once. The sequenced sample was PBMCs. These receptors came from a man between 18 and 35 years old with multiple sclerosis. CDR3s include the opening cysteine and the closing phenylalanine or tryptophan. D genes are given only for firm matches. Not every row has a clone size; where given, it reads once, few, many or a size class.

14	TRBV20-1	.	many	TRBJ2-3	TGCAGTGCTCCCCCCGACCCCGGGGGAGATACGCAGTATTTT	CSAPPDPGGDTQYF
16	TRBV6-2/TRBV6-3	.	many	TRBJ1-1	TGTGCCAGCAGACACGTCTACTACAGGGTCGACACTGAAGCTTTCTTT	CASRHVYYRVDTEAFF
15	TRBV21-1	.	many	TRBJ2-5	TGTGCCAGCAGCAAGATTGACAGGTTGCAAGAGACCCAGTACTTC	CASSKIDRLQETQYF
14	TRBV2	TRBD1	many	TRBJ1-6	TGTGCCAGCAGGGGGACAGGGGGTAATTCACCCCTCCACTTT	CASRGTGGNSPLHF
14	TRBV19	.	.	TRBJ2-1	TGTGCCAGTAGGAGGGCTGGATCCTACAATGAGCAGTTCTTC	CASRRAGSYNEQFF
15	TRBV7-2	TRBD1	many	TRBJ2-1	TGTGCCAGCAGCTGGGACAGGGGGCCTTACAATGAGCAGTTCTTC	CASSWDRGPYNEQFF
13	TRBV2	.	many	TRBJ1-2	TGTGCCAGCAGTGTCGAAAGGGACTATGGCTACACCTTC	CASSVERDYGYTF
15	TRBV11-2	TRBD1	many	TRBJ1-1	TGTGCCAGCAGCTTCGGGACAGGGGAGACCACTGAAGCTTTCTTT	CASSFGTGETTEAFF
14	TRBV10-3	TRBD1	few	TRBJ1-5	TGTGCCATCAGTGAGGGACAGGGTATTCAGCCCCAGAATTTT	CAISEGQGIQPQNF
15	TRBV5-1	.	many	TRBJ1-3	TGCGCCAGCAGCTTGGGGACAGCCTCTGGAAACACCATATATTTT	CASSLGTASGNTIYF
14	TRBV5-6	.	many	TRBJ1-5	TGTGCCAGCAGCTTGCGAGGGTCTGATCAGCCCCAGCATTTT	CASSLRGSDQPQHF
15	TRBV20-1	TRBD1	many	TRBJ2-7	TGCAGTGCTAGAGATTCAGGGGGAGTCGGGTACGAGCAGTACTTC	CSARDSGGVGYEQYF
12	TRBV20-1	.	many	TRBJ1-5	TGCAGTGCTCCCCGTTTCAATCAGCCCCAGCATTTT	CSAPRFNQPQHF
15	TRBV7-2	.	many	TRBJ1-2	TGTGCCAGCAGTCGAAACACCGGGACACTCTATGGCTACACCTTC	CASSRNTGTLYGYTF
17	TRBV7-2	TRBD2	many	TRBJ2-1	TGTGCCAGCAGCTTAGGTGGGACTAGCGGGAGGAACAATGAGCAGTTCTTC	CASSLGGTSGRNNEQFF
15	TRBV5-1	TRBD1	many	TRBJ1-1	TGCGCCAGCAGCTTGGCCCGACAGGGGAACACTGAAGCTTTCTTT	CASSLARQGNTEAFF
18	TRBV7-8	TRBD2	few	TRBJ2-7	TGTGCCAGCAGCGGTAAGCGGGGGACTATCCCGTTGATCTACGAGCAGTACTTC	CASSGKRGTIPLIYEQYF
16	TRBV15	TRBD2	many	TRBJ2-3	TGTGCCACCAGCAGGTGGGGCCGGGGGGACACAGATACGCAGTATTTT	CATSRWGRGDTDTQYF
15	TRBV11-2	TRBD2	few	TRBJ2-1	TGTGCCAGCAGCTGGACTAGCGGGGGGGCCAATGAGCAGTTCTTC	CASSWTSGGANEQFF
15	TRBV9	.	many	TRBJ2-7	TGTGCCAGCAGCCGTTATGGGACTGGTTCCTACGAGCAGTACTTC	CASSRYGTGSYEQYF
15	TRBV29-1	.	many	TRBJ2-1	TGCAGCGTCGAACCGGGCGCAGGGCCCTACAATGAGCAGTTCTTC	CSVEPGAGPYNEQFF
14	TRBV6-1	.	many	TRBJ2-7	TGTGCCAGCAGGGACTTGAAGGGGAGGAACGAGCAGTACTTC	CASRDLKGRNEQYF
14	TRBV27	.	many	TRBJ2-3	TGTGCCAGCAGTTTATCCCTGGGTGCAGATACGCAGTATTTT	CASSLSLGADTQYF
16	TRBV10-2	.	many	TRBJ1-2	TGCGCCAGCAGTGAGTCAACGGCAGGTGATGGCTATGGCTACACCTTC	CASSESTAGDGYGYTF
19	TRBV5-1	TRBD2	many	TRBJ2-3	TGCGCCAGCAGCTTGGCGCTCTCGGGACTAGCGGGGGAACAAGATACGCAGTATTTT	CASSLALSGLAGEQDTQYF
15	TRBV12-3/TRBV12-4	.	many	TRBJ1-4	TGTGCCAGCACTCCTGGGCGGGGGGGGCGAGAAAAACTGTTTTTT	CASTPGRGGREKLFF
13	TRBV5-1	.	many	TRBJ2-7	TGCGCCAGCAGCGGACCCTCCGCCTACGAGCAGTACTTC	CASSGPSAYEQYF
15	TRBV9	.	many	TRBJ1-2	TGTGCCAGCACCCTCGCGGGGGGCCAAACCTATGGCTACACCTTC	CASTLAGGQTYGYTF
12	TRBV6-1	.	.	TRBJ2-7	TGTGCCAGCAGTGCAACAGGGTCCGAGCAGTACTTC	CASSATGSEQYF
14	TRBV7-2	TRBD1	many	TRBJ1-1	TGTGCCACGCGGACAGGGGGGATGAACACTGAAGCTTTCTTT	CATRTGGMNTEAFF
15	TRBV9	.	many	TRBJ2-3	TGTGCCAGCAGCGTAGCCCCTTCCGCGGGAGATACGCAGTATTTT	CASSVAPSAGDTQYF
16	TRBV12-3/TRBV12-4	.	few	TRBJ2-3	TGTGCCAGCAGTTTAGTCGGGACTTTTGGCGCAGATACGCAGTATTTT	CASSLVGTFGADTQYF
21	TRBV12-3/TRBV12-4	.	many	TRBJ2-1	TGTGCCAGCAGTTTGGTTCTCCTGAGTAGCTGGGATTACAGCGACCACAATGAGCAGTTCTTC	CASSLVLLSSWDYSDHNEQFF
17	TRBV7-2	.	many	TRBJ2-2	TGTGCCAGCAGCCGGAGACGGGTTCTACAACCACCCGGGGAGCTGTTTTTT	CASSRRRVLQPPGELFF
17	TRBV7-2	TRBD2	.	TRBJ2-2	TGTGCCAGCAGCTCGAATCTAGCGGGGGTCCTCACCGGGGAGCTGTTTTTT	CASSSNLAGVLTGELFF
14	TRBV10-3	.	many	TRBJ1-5	TGTGCCATCAAGCAGGGCGGAAGCAATCAGCCCCAGCATTTT	CAIKQGGSNQPQHF
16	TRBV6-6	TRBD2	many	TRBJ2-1	TGTGCCAGCAGTTACGGTCGGACTAGCCGTCACAATGAGCAGTTCTTC	CASSYGRTSRHNEQFF
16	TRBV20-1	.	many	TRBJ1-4	TGCAGTGCTAGCCTTGCCATCGGACAGCTTAATGAAAAACTGTTTTTT	CSASLAIGQLNEKLFF
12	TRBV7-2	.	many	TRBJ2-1	TGTGCCAGCAGCTTAATCTACAATGAGCAGTTCTTC	CASSLIYNEQFF
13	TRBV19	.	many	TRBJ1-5	TGTGCCACCAATGAGGGTCTGAATCAGCCCCAGCATTTT	CATNEGLNQPQHF
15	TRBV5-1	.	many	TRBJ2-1	TGCGCCAGCAGCTTGGCCTGGGCCGATTACAATGAGCAGTTCTTC	CASSLAWADYNEQFF
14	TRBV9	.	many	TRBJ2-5	TGTGCCAGCAGCGTAGGCCATCTCGGGGAGACCCAGTACTTC	CASSVGHLGETQYF
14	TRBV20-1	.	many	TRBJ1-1	TGCAGTGCTAGAGATGAAGGGAGGAACACTGAAGCTTTCTTT	CSARDEGRNTEAFF
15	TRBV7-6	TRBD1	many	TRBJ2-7	TGTGCCAGCAGCTTAACCGCGGGACAGGGGTCCGAGCAGTACTTC	CASSLTAGQGSEQYF
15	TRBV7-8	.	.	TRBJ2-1	TGTGCCAGCAGCTTAGCCATGGGCTCCTACAATGAGCAGTTCTTC	CASSLAMGSYNEQFF
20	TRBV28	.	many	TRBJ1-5	TGTGCCAGCAGTCCTCGGTGGCTGACCCAACGGGGGTTCAACAGAGAGCCCCAGCATTTT	CASSPRWLTQRGFNREPQHF
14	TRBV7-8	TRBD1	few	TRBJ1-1	TGTGCCAGCAGCAAGGACAGGGTTAACACTGAAGCTTTCTTT	CASSKDRVNTEAFF
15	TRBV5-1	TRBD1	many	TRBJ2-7	TGCGCCAGCAGCTATATGGGACAGGGTGGAGACGAGCAGTACTTC	CASSYMGQGGDEQYF
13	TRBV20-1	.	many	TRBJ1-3	TGCAGTGCCCCCCGCAGGGTTGAGGACACCATATATTTT	CSAPRRVEDTIYF
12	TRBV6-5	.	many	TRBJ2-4	TGTGCCAGCCGGGACTGGAAAAACATTCAGTACTTC	CASRDWKNIQYF
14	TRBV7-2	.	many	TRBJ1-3	TGTGCCAGCAGCTTAGCCATCTCTGGAAACACCATATATTTT	CASSLAISGNTIYF
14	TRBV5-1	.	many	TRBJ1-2	TGCGCCAGCAGCTTGGGGACGATCCGTTATGGCTACACCTTC	CASSLGTIRYGYTF
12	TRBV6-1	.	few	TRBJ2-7	TGTGCCAGCAGGCCGGGTGGCTACGAGCAGTACTTC	CASRPGGYEQYF
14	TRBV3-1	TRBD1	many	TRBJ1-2	TGTGCCAGCAGCCAACGGACAGGGCAGTGGGGCTACACCTTC	CASSQRTGQWGYTF
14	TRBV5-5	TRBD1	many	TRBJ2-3	TGTGCCAGCAGACAGGGGGTGGGCACAGATACGCAGTATTTT	CASRQGVGTDTQYF
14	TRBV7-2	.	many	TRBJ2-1	TGTGCCAGCACCCCCTGGGTCGACCCCAATGAGCAGTTCTTC	CASTPWVDPNEQFF
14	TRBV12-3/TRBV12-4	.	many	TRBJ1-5	TGTGCCAGCAGTTTGAAGGGTTTTCGTCAGCCCCAGCATTTT	CASSLKGFRQPQHF
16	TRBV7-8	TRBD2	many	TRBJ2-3	TGTGCCAGCAGCAAGAGCTCTAGCGGGAGGATAGATACGCAGTATTTT	CASSKSSSGRIDTQYF
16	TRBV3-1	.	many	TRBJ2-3	TGTGCCAGCAGCCAAGTTTACAGGGCTAGCACAGATACGCAGTATTTT	CASSQVYRASTDTQYF